These 21 T cell receptor beta chains share one sample of origin, sequenced in a study of T-cell reconstitution after alpha-beta-depleted transplantation in children. TCRbeta library preparation incorporated unique molecular identifiers. Via MiXCR, TCRdb re-called the PCR reads, giving one row per CDR3 protein. The table includes around 580,000 distinct CDR3 sequences, roughly 30% detected once. This sample comprised PBMCs, obtained before TCRalphabeta/CD19-depleted stem cell transplant. These receptors were collected from a boy under three years old with Wiskott-Aldrich syndrome, due to receive a stem cell transplant.

This clonotype came up a few times. The chain has TRBV4-2 and TRBJ1-2, with D tentatively TRBD1 (5 bases). Germline CDR1 reads LGHNA; CDR2 reads YNFKEQ. The CDR3 has 16 residues. Trimming stripped 0 bases from V and 6 bases from J, with 17 bases between. CDR3 nucleotide sequence: TGTGCCAGCAGCCAAGACTTTTTAGGGGACCTCGATGGCTACACCTTC. This translates into CASSQDFLGDLDGYTF.

This chain connects TRBV5-1 to TRBJ2-1, with 7 positions matching TRBD2. Germline loops: CDR1 SGHRS, CDR2 YFSETQ. CDR3 size: 15 residues. The trim removed 3 bases at V and 2 bases at J, leaving 5 bases unmatched. The CDR3 region has the DNA TGCGCCAGCAGCTGGCTAGCGGAGACCTACAATGAGCAGTTCTTC. It codes for CASSWLAETYNEQFF.

This clonotype has just a few counts. This chain's CDR3 is CASRSTGATGELFF. The CDR3 DNA reads TGTGCCAGCAGGTCCACCGGCGCTACCGGGGAGCTGTTTTTT. The chain employs TRBV12-3 or TRBV12-4 and TRBJ2-2; no firm D call. The germline V and J ends were trimmed by 6 bases and 5 bases, with 13 bases remaining between them. CDR3 length: 14 amino acids.

This chain links TRBV6-6 with TRBJ2-1; D assignment may be TRBD1 or TRBD2 (5 bases each). This CDR3 comprises 12 residues. Germline loops: CDR1 MNHNY, CDR2 SVGAGI (reference sequence). Deletions cut 6 bases from V and 9 bases from J, with 12 bases between. Written as DNA, the CDR3 is TGTGCCAGCAGCCACGGGACGGGTGAGCAGTTCTTC. This translates into CASSHGTGEQFF.

This clonotype was counted only a few times. V and J are TRBV24-1 and TRBJ2-3; 9 bases are shared with TRBD1. In germline, CDR1 is KGHDR, CDR2 SFDVKD. This CDR3 is built from 16 residues. V shed 3 bases, J shed 4 bases, and the junction held 7 bases outside the gene matches. The CDR3: CATSDMGQGRPDTQYF. The CDR3 region has the DNA TGTGCCACCAGTGATATGGGACAGGGACGCCCAGATACGCAGTATTTT.

The rearrangement joins TRBV20-1 to TRBJ2-7; 8 bases align to TRBD1. J was trimmed by 4 bases and V by 7 bases; bases with no gene match: 9. CDR1 is DFQATT, CDR2 SNEGSKA, per germline (reference sequence). This CDR3 comprises 13 residues. CDR3 residues: CSVRTGTWYEQYF. CDR3 nucleotide sequence: TGCAGTGTTCGGACAGGGACATGGTACGAGCAGTACTTC.

This chain uses TRBV5-1 with TRBJ2-4; tentatively, D is TRBD1 or TRBD2 (5 bases each). Germline CDR1 SGHRS, CDR2 YFSETQ. The V gene lost 1 base and the J gene lost 7 bases, with 12 bases spanning the gap. This CDR3 comprises 14 residues. CDR3 in DNA: TGCGCCAGCAGCTTGAGAGGGGCGATGAACATTCAGTACTTC. Its protein is CASSLRGAMNIQYF.

The chain couples TRBV10-3 to TRBJ2-4; weak D call: TRBD1 (5 bases). The CDR3 covers 13 residues. Germline V lookup: CDR1 ENHRY, CDR2 SYGVKD. The V gene lost 10 bases and the J gene lost 3 bases, with 13 bases spanning the gap. CDR3 residues: CATSQTDKNIQYF. CDR3 DNA: TGTGCCACTTCCCAGACAGACAAAAACATTCAGTACTTC.

This clonotype was detected a few times. The genes are TRBV5-1 and TRBJ1-2; the D is unclear. Looked up from germline, CDR1 is SGHRS and CDR2 is YFSETQ. The CDR3 extends over 15 amino acids. Trimming shortened V by 0 bases and J by 0 bases, and 9 bases separated the two germline ends. CDR3 sequence (DNA): TGCGCCAGCAGCTTGGAGGGTGCTCCTAACTATGGCTACACCTTC. It encodes CASSLEGAPNYGYTF.

The CDR3 loop reads CASSLERLALDNEQFF. The CDR3 DNA is TGTGCCAGCAGTTTAGAGCGGCTAGCGCTAGATAATGAGCAGTTCTTC. The chain has TRBV12-3 or TRBV12-4 and TRBJ2-1, with D maybe TRBD2 (6 bases). Deletions cut 1 base from V and 7 bases from J, with 17 bases between. This CDR3 is 16 amino acids long.

The CDR3: CSARRGGYYNEQFF. Here the CDR3 DNA reads TGCAGTGCTAGGCGGGGCGGGTACTACAATGAGCAGTTCTTC. The V and J genes are TRBV20-1 and TRBJ2-1; D possibly corresponds to TRBD2 (6 bases). V shed 3 bases and J shed 3 bases, with 12 bases lying between them. The germline CDR1 and CDR2 sequences are DFQATT and SNEGSKA (reference sequence). This CDR3 contains 14 residues.

CDR3 DNA sequence: TGTGCCATCAGTGACCCGGACAGGGAGAACACTGAAGCTTTCTTT. It codes for CAISDPDRENTEAFF. The chain carries TRBV10-3 and TRBJ1-1; 8 bases are shared with TRBD1. The V and J ends lost 3 bases and 1 base, in that order; junction bases with no gene match: 4. Germline V lookup: CDR1 ENHRY, CDR2 SYGVKD. This CDR3 comprises 15 residues.

This clonotype turned up a few times. This chain joins TRBV27 and TRBJ1-4, with D possibly being TRBD1 (5 bases). This CDR3 has 19 amino acids. Germline V gene sequence: CDR1 MNHEY, CDR2 SMNVEV (reference sequence). Trimming removed 7 bases from V and 7 bases from J, with 31 bases in between. CDR3 protein: CASKQLDGHFKQDSEKLFF. The CDR3 nucleotides read TGTGCCAGCAAGCAACTTGACGGACATTTTAAGCAAGATTCTGAAAAACTGTTTTTT. Looking up the rest from reference TRBV27 and TRBJ1-4 gives the full variable domain: EAQVTQNPRYLITVTGKKLTVTCSQNMNHEYMSWYRQDPGLGLRQIYYSMNVEVTDKGDVPEGYKVSRKEKRNFPLILESPSPNQTSLYFCASKQLDGHFKQDSEKLFFGSGTQLSVL.

The genes are TRBV5-1 and TRBJ2-1; a possible D gene is TRBD2 (6 bases). Trimming shortened V by 5 bases and J by 4 bases, and 13 bases separated the two germline ends. CDR1 is SGHRS, CDR2 YFSETQ, per germline. This CDR3 spans 14 amino acids. This chain's CDR3 is CASRPGLLYNEQFF. CDR3 bases: TGCGCCAGCAGGCCGGGACTGTTATACAATGAGCAGTTCTTC. The variable domain in full, with the rest retrieved from reference TRBV5-1 and TRBJ2-1, is KAGVTQTPRYLIKTRGQQVTLSCSPISGHRSVSWYQQTPGQGLQFLFEYFSETQRNKGNFPGRFSGRQFSNSRSEMNVSTLELGDSALYLCASRPGLLYNEQFFGPGTRLTVL.

The V gene is TRBV4-1, the J gene TRBJ1-5, with a tentative D call TRBD1 (5 bases). The ends were cut back, 1 base at V and 2 bases at J, with 12 bases in the middle. CDR1 is MGHRA and CDR2 is YSYEKL in the germline V gene. The CDR3 is 16 amino acids. This CDR3 is CASSQVRASGNQPQHF. In DNA, the CDR3 is TGCGCCAGCAGCCAAGTCAGGGCGTCGGGCAATCAGCCCCAGCATTTT.

Only a few counts were recorded for this clonotype. The chain employs TRBV13 and TRBJ2-7; 7 bases agree with TRBD2. Germline CDR1 PRHDT, CDR2 FYEKMQ (reference sequence). Unmatched junction bases numbered 14, after V lost 5 bases and J lost 7 bases. This CDR3 region has 15 residues. The CDR3 here is CASSGRKRGGPEQYF. The CDR3, as DNA: TGTGCCAGCAGCGGGCGAAAGCGGGGAGGGCCTGAGCAGTACTTC.

There are many counts of this clonotype. V and J are TRBV5-1 and TRBJ2-1, with 10 positions matching TRBD1. The CDR3 contains 16 residues. With V trimmed by 4 bases and J by 7 bases, 11 bases remained unmatched. Germline CDR1 is SGHRS and CDR2 is YFSETQ. The CDR3 nucleotides read TGCGCCAGCAGCACAAGGGACAGGGGTTTCCTTAATGAGCAGTTCTTC. Its protein is CASSTRDRGFLNEQFF.

The chain combines TRBV3-1 with TRBJ2-1; TRBD2 agrees at 11 bases. V lost 2 bases, J lost 8 bases, and 11 bases stayed unmatched. CDR3 length equals 17 residues. Germline CDR1 reads LGHDT; CDR2 reads YNNKEL (reference sequence). CDR3 nucleotide sequence: TGTGCCAGCAGCCAACCGCCCCTAGCGGGAGGTCTGGATGAGCAGTTCTTC. Its translation: CASSQPPLAGGLDEQFF.

This clonotype has more than one count but fewer than ten. CDR3 DNA: TGCGCCAGCAGACCCTGGGGAAGCAATCAGCCCCAGCATTTT. Its protein is CASRPWGSNQPQHF. The chain combines TRBV10-2 with TRBJ1-5; no firm D call. CDR3 length equals 14 residues. Germline V lookup: CDR1 WSHSY, CDR2 SAAADI. Trimming stripped 6 bases from V and 1 base from J, with 10 bases between.

V gene TRBV29-1 combines with J gene TRBJ1-2; D unresolved. The germline gives CDR1 SQVTM, CDR2 ANQGSEA. Trimming cost V 6 bases and J 2 bases, with 19 bases left between them. This CDR3 region has 15 residues. The CDR3 DNA reads TGCAGCGTCTCCCCTCGACTTGGATACAACTATGGCTACACCTTC. Protein: CSVSPRLGYNYGYTF. The whole variable domain, remainder taken from reference TRBV29-1 and TRBJ1-2, is SAVISQKPSRDICQRGTSLTIQCQVDSQVTMMFWYRQQPGQSLTLIATANQGSEATYESGFVIDKFPISRPNLTFSTLTVSNMSPEDSSIYLCSVSPRLGYNYGYTFGSGTRLTVV.

This clonotype was counted a few times. The V and J genes are TRBV20-1 and TRBJ2-3, with 10 bases matching TRBD2. Looked up from germline, CDR1 is DFQATT and CDR2 is SNEGSKA (reference sequence). This CDR3 has 14 residues. With V trimmed by 2 bases and J by 4 bases, 3 bases remained unmatched. The CDR3 sequence: CSARQREGPDTQYF. CDR3 in DNA: TGCAGTGCTAGACAGCGGGAGGGCCCAGATACGCAGTATTTT.